These T cell receptor beta chains were read from a single sample in a study of T-cell reconstitution after alpha-beta-depleted transplantation in children. TCRdb reanalysed the PCR reads using MiXCR and keeps one entry per CDR3 protein. This sample has approximately 83,000 distinct CDR3 sequences, with roughly 7.7% found just once. Sequenced here: PBMCs from the stem cell graft donor, sampled from the stem cell graft. Receptor source: a human donor who donated a stem cell graft to a child with congenital amegakaryocytic thrombocytopenia. Both conserved end residues are part of each CDR3. Fields, in order: CDR3 protein, CDR3 DNA, D gene, V gene, J gene, clone size. A D gene is named only where the DNA matches it firmly. Not all rows give a size; the values are once, few, many and, for expanded clones, a class.

CDR3: CASSFEPSLWEKLFF
DNA: TGTGCCAGCAGTTTTGAACCGTCCCTTTGGGAAAAACTGTTTTTT
D: NA
V: TRBV12-3/TRBV12-4
J: TRBJ1-4
size: many

CDR3: CSARSGVPGSETQYF
DNA: TGCAGTGCTAGATCGGGGGTCCCCGGCTCGGAGACCCAGTACTTC
D: NA
V: TRBV20-1
J: TRBJ2-5
size: many

CDR3: CASSHRQGQETQYF
DNA: TGTGCCAGCAGCCACCGACAGGGACAAGAGACCCAGTACTTC
D: TRBD1
V: TRBV5-5
J: TRBJ2-5
size: many

CDR3: CSATGASNQPQHF
DNA: TGCAGTGCTACAGGGGCGAGCAATCAGCCCCAGCATTTT
D: NA
V: TRBV20-1
J: TRBJ1-5
size: many

CDR3: CASSYPTGTAQETQYF
DNA: TGTGCCAGCAGTTACCCAACCGGGACGGCCCAAGAGACCCAGTACTTC
D: NA
V: TRBV6-5
J: TRBJ2-5
size: many

CDR3: CASSLGGSQNSPLHF
DNA: TGTGCCAGCAGTTTAGGAGGATCCCAAAATTCACCCCTCCACTTT
D: NA
V: TRBV12-3/TRBV12-4
J: TRBJ1-6
size: many

CDR3: CASSLNTGSNYGYTF
DNA: TGCGCCAGCAGCTTGAACACAGGGAGCAACTATGGCTACACCTTC
D: NA
V: TRBV5-1
J: TRBJ1-2
size: many

CDR3: CASSQDHIRTGGSYAQYF
DNA: TGCGCCAGCAGCCAAGATCATATCCGAACAGGGGGGTCCTACGCGCAGTACTTC
D: TRBD1
V: TRBV4-1
J: TRBJ2-7
size: NA

CDR3: CASSSGAGGVDTQYF
DNA: TGTGCCAGCAGCTCGGGAGCAGGGGGCGTCGATACGCAGTATTTT
D: TRBD1
V: TRBV7-2
J: TRBJ2-3
size: many

CDR3: CASSYSPVRETQYF
DNA: TGTGCCAGCAGTTATAGTCCAGTACGGGAGACCCAGTACTTC
D: NA
V: TRBV6-5
J: TRBJ2-5
size: many

CDR3: CASSPNRDSPLHF
DNA: TGTGCCAGCTCACCAAACAGAGATTCACCCCTCCACTTT
D: NA
V: TRBV18
J: TRBJ1-6
size: NA

CDR3: CASSLSGPINTEAFF
DNA: TGTGCCAGCAGCTTATCTGGACCGATAAACACTGAAGCTTTCTTT
D: NA
V: TRBV7-9
J: TRBJ1-1
size: many

CDR3: CASSPRIGAQLSGSLINTGELFF
DNA: TGTGCCAGCAGCCCCCGAATTGGAGCCCAACTTAGCGGGAGTTTGATCAACACCGGGGAGCTGTTTTTT
D: TRBD2
V: TRBV28
J: TRBJ2-2
size: few

CDR3: CASSARGDQYF
DNA: TGTGCCAGCAGTGCCAGGGGTGACCAGTACTTC
D: NA
V: TRBV28
J: TRBJ2-7
size: NA

CDR3: CASSWSGEEQYF
DNA: TGTGCCAGCAGTTGGTCAGGCGAAGAGCAGTACTTC
D: NA
V: TRBV12-3/TRBV12-4
J: TRBJ2-7
size: many

CDR3: CSANERDTGELFF
DNA: TGCAGTGCTAACGAGCGGGACACCGGGGAGCTGTTTTTT
D: NA
V: TRBV20-1
J: TRBJ2-2
size: many

CDR3: CASSPPYNEQFF
DNA: TGTGCCAGCTCACCACCCTACAATGAGCAGTTCTTC
D: NA
V: TRBV18
J: TRBJ2-1
size: many

CDR3: CASTLGDMDTEAFF
DNA: TGTGCCAGCACCTTAGGCGACATGGACACTGAAGCTTTCTTT
D: NA
V: TRBV12-3/TRBV12-4
J: TRBJ1-1
size: many

CDR3: CAISVDRVNEQFF
DNA: TGTGCCATCAGTGTGGACAGGGTCAATGAGCAGTTCTTC
D: TRBD1
V: TRBV10-3
J: TRBJ2-1
size: many

CDR3: CASSEGWGSTNTGELFF
DNA: TGTGCCAGCAGTGAGGGTTGGGGGAGTACGAACACCGGGGAGCTGTTTTTT
D: NA
V: TRBV25-1
J: TRBJ2-2
size: many

CDR3: CASRVNTEAFF
DNA: TGTGCCAGCAGAGTGAACACTGAAGCTTTCTTT
D: NA
V: TRBV5-8
J: TRBJ1-1
size: many

CDR3: CASSLEGQEAYEQYF
DNA: TGCGCCAGCAGCTTGGAGGGACAGGAGGCCTACGAGCAGTACTTC
D: TRBD1
V: TRBV5-1
J: TRBJ2-7
size: many

CDR3: CSAWGGGRDFTDTQYF
DNA: TGCAGTGCTTGGGGGGGGGGCAGGGACTTCACAGATACGCAGTATTTT
D: NA
V: TRBV20-1
J: TRBJ2-3
size: many

CDR3: CASSGGRTYEQYF
DNA: TGCGCCAGCTCGGGGGGGAGGACCTACGAGCAGTACTTC
D: TRBD2
V: TRBV5-1
J: TRBJ2-7
size: many

CDR3: CASSTAGGRGTDTQYF
DNA: TGTGCCAGCAGTACAGCGGGGGGCCGTGGGACAGATACGCAGTATTTT
D: TRBD2
V: TRBV12-3/TRBV12-4
J: TRBJ2-3
size: many

CDR3: CASMPDPGELFF
DNA: TGTGCCAGCATGCCGGATCCCGGGGAGCTGTTTTTT
D: NA
V: TRBV12-3/TRBV12-4
J: TRBJ2-2
size: many

CDR3: CASSPRAGGNWNEQFF
DNA: TGCGCCAGCAGCCCTCGGGCGGGAGGGAATTGGAATGAGCAGTTCTTC
D: TRBD2
V: TRBV5-1
J: TRBJ2-1
size: many